This entry lists 24 T cell receptor beta chains sequenced from one sample in a study of T-cell reconstitution after alpha-beta-depleted transplantation in children. Unique molecular identifiers were used to barcode this TCRbeta library. TCRdb re-analysed the PCR reads in MiXCR, keeping a single row per CDR3 protein. The table shows under 850,000 distinct CDR3 sequences, with about an eighth occurring only once. Sequencing was performed on PBMCs, taken before TCRalphabeta/CD19-depleted stem cell transplant. The source is a girl aged 2 to 10 with congenital amegakaryocytic thrombocytopenia, due to receive a stem cell transplant.

The rearrangement joins TRBV30 to TRBJ2-5; 8 bases are shared with TRBD2. Trimming cost V 8 bases and J 0 bases; bases outside gene matches: 5. There are 13 residues in the CDR3. CDR1 and CDR2 (germline): GTSNPN, SVGIG (reference sequence). CDR3 residues: CAGGLGDQETQYF. The CDR3 bases are TGTGCCGGGGGACTAGGGGACCAAGAGACCCAGTACTTC.

This clonotype was recorded at least ten times. The chain has TRBV5-1 and TRBJ2-3; TRBD2 matches 7 bases. CDR3 size: 16 residues. V shed 4 bases, J shed 0 bases, and the junction held 8 bases outside the gene matches. Germline lookup yields CDR1 SGHRS and CDR2 YFSETQ. Here the CDR3 DNA reads TGCGCCAGCAGCGTATCCTCTAGCGGAAGCACAGATACGCAGTATTTT. It translates to CASSVSSSGSTDTQYF.

This rearrangement joins TRBV2 to TRBJ2-1, with D maybe TRBD2 (5 bases). Germline V lookup: CDR1 SNHLY, CDR2 FYNNEI. The CDR3 covers 11 residues. V was pared by 5 bases and J by 15 bases, with 14 bases between. In nucleotides, the CDR3 is TGTGCCAGCAGTAACTCCCCGGGAACGTTCTTC. Protein: CASSNSPGTFF.

This clonotype showed up many times. This rearrangement joins TRBV10-3 to TRBJ2-4, with D hard to call. In germline, CDR1 is ENHRY, CDR2 SYGVKD. The CDR3 spans 16 residues. V was shortened by 2 bases and J by 6 bases, with 17 bases between the two germline ends. CDR3 protein: CAISENNPDTRNIQYF. DNA of the CDR3: TGTGCCATCAGTGAGAACAACCCCGACACGAGAAACATTCAGTACTTC.

The rearrangement links TRBV29-1 to TRBJ1-1, with a weak D call TRBD1 (5 bases). The CDR3 extends over 13 amino acids. Germline V CDR1 and CDR2: SQVTM, ANQGSEA. Deletions cut 4 bases from V and 1 base from J, with 10 bases between. CDR3 nucleotide sequence: TGCAGCGTTGGCTATACAGGGAACACTGAAGCTTTCTTT. It yields the protein CSVGYTGNTEAFF.

V usage is TRBV3-1 and J usage is TRBJ2-1; the match to TRBD2 covers 11 bases. The CDR3 contains 15 residues. Germline CDR1 reads LGHDT; CDR2 reads YNNKEL (reference sequence). The CDR3 DNA reads TGTACCACAAAGGCCACTAGCGGGAGCTACAATGAGCAGTTCTTC. Encoded protein: CTTKATSGSYNEQFF.

The chain combines TRBV12-3 or TRBV12-4 with TRBJ2-2; maybe TRBD1 (6 bases). CDR3 length: 18 amino acids. V dropped 3 bases and J dropped 1 base, with 18 bases sitting between them. CDR3 nucleotide sequence: TGTGCCAGCAGTTTCCACAGGGCCGCTCTATTGAACACCGGGGAGCTGTTTTTT. Translated: CASSFHRAALLNTGELFF.

J is TRBJ2-1 and V is TRBV7-6, with 9 bases lining up with TRBD1. The J segment lost 5 bases and the V segment lost 5 bases, leaving 7 bases of the junction unmatched. The CDR3 loop spans 15 amino acids. Germline assignment: CDR1 SGHVS and CDR2 FNYEAQ. This CDR3 reads CASSLRTGEDNEQFF. Here the CDR3 DNA reads TGTGCCAGCAGCCTCCGGACAGGGGAGGACAATGAGCAGTTCTTC.

This clonotype was seen a few times. This chain joins TRBV5-5 and TRBJ2-3; 7 bases agree with TRBD2. Germline V gene sequence: CDR1 SGHKS, CDR2 YYEKEE (reference sequence). The CDR3 totals 16 residues. V shed 4 bases and J 2 bases; nucleotides not matched to a gene: 10. As DNA, the CDR3 is TGTGCCAGCAGCCCTTTCCCCGGGAGGTCCACAGATACGCAGTATTTT. This encodes CASSPFPGRSTDTQYF.

This clonotype was found many times. This chain connects TRBV10-3 to TRBJ1-1; D gene unclear. This CDR3 has 12 residues. Trimming pared 3 bases from V and 1 base from J, leaving 3 bases between. CDR1 and CDR2 from the germline V gene are ENHRY and SYGVKD. Here the CDR3 DNA reads TGTGCCATCAGTGACCAGAACACTGAAGCTTTCTTT. Its protein is CAISDQNTEAFF.

The chain links TRBV7-2 to TRBJ1-4; tentative D call: TRBD1 (6 bases). In germline, CDR1 is SGHTA, CDR2 FQGNSA. The CDR3 has 15 residues. Trimming stripped 4 bases from V and 7 bases from J, with 16 bases between. The CDR3 loop reads CASSSFRGLAEKLFF. In nucleotides, the CDR3 is TGTGCCAGCAGCTCGTTCAGGGGACTCGCTGAAAAACTGTTTTTT.

This clonotype was detected only a few times. The rearrangement links TRBV5-1 to TRBJ1-2; D gene ambiguous. Per germline, CDR1 SGHRS and CDR2 YFSETQ. The length of the CDR3 is 17 residues. V gave up 4 bases and J gave up 0 bases, with 19 bases separating them. CDR3 sequence (DNA): TGCGCCAGCAGCCCCGGATCTAACAAGTATACTAACTATGGCTACACCTTC. Amino acids: CASSPGSNKYTNYGYTF.

A word on this clonotype: Compared with germline, one end of the junction differs, possibly owing to a read error. J is TRBJ2-3 and V is TRBV20-1, with 8 bases matching TRBD1. The CDR3 extends over 17 amino acids. Germline V gives CDR1 DFQATT, CDR2 SNEGSKA (reference sequence). CDR3 region: CCARRGSAGQGTDTQYF. Here the CDR3 DNA reads TGCTGTGCTAGGAGAGGGTCCGCGGGACAGGGCACAGATACGCAGTATTTT.

For this clonotype: This may stem from a read error, because a much larger clone lies one nucleotide away. The chain couples TRBV10-3 to TRBJ2-1, with 7 positions matching TRBD2. The CDR3 consists of 20 residues. CDR1 and CDR2 (germline): ENHRY, SYGVKD. V lost 1 base to trimming and J lost 4 bases; unmatched junction nucleotides: 19. The CDR3 DNA is TGTGCCATCAGTGAGTTTGGGAGCGGGACTGCCATGGGGCCTTACAATGAGCAGTTCTTC. Its translation is CAISEFGSGTAMGPYNEQFF.

There are many counts of this clonotype. The V and J genes are TRBV20-1 and TRBJ1-3; TRBD1 is a possible D gene (6 bases). CDR1 is DFQATT, CDR2 SNEGSKA, per germline (reference sequence). Trimming cost V 3 bases and J 0 bases, with 15 bases left between them. The CDR3 totals 16 residues. The DNA of the CDR3 is TGCAGTGCTAGCATTGAAGGGGGGATCTCTGGAAACACCATATATTTT. Protein product: CSASIEGGISGNTIYF.

This clonotype came up a few times. The chain employs TRBV27 and TRBJ2-7, with D possibly being TRBD1 or TRBD2 (6 bases each). The germline gives CDR1 MNHEY, CDR2 SMNVEV (reference sequence). V dropped 8 bases and J dropped 2 bases, with 16 bases sitting between them. The CDR3 is 14 residues long. CDR3 amino acids: CASGGGGETYEQYF. CDR3 DNA sequence: TGTGCCAGCGGTGGGGGCGGGGAAACCTACGAGCAGTACTTC.

The chain recombines TRBV18 with TRBJ2-2, with no clear D. Germline assignment: CDR1 KGHSH and CDR2 LQKENI. This CDR3 has 15 amino acids. V lost 2 bases and J 3 bases, leaving 10 bases between the germline ends. The CDR3 DNA reads as TGTGCCAGCTCACCAAGACAATGGGACACCGGGGAGCTGTTTTTT. The encoded protein is CASSPRQWDTGELFF.

This clonotype came up a few times. The chain recombines TRBV20-1 with TRBJ2-7; D perhaps matches TRBD2 (5 bases). CDR3 length: 14 residues. The V end was cut by 3 bases, the J end by 2 bases, with 14 bases between. Looked up from germline, CDR1 is DFQATT and CDR2 is SNEGSKA (reference sequence). The CDR3 DNA reads TGCAGTGCTAGGGCCGAGGGCCTCCCCTACGAGCAGTACTTC. Protein: CSARAEGLPYEQYF.

This clonotype was counted only a few times. V gene TRBV4-1 combines with J gene TRBJ2-2; D is undetermined. V was shortened by 1 base and J by 6 bases, with 12 bases between the two germline ends. CDR1 and CDR2 (germline): MGHRA, YSYEKL. The CDR3 totals 15 residues. CDR3 nucleotides: TGCGCCAGCAGCCAAGTGTCAGTGACCTCCGGGGAGCTGTTTTTT. Translated, it gives CASSQVSVTSGELFF.

The count of this clonotype is one. The chain links TRBV7-9 to TRBJ1-2; TRBD1 might be the D (5 bases). Trimming took 5 bases from V and 5 from J, leaving 12 bases between them. This CDR3 comprises 13 residues. Germline V gene lookup returns CDR1 SEHNR and CDR2 FQNEAQ (reference sequence). The CDR3 spells CASSDKGLYGYTF. The CDR3 coding sequence is TGTGCCAGCAGCGACAAGGGACTTTATGGCTACACCTTC.

The sample holds a few counts of this clonotype. The genes are TRBV7-8 and TRBJ2-3, with 8 bases matching TRBD1. Germline trimming cut 8 bases from V and 5 bases from J; bases unmatched to any gene: 9. Germline V CDR1 and CDR2: SGHVS, FQNEAQ. This CDR3 region has 14 residues. CDR3 in amino acids: CASRETGVRDTQYF. CDR3 in DNA: TGTGCCAGCCGAGAGACAGGGGTGCGAGATACGCAGTATTTT. Filled out from reference TRBV7-8 and TRBJ2-3, the complete variable domain reads GAGVSQSPRYKVAKRGQDVALRCDPISGHVSLFWYQQALGQGPEFLTYFQNEAQLDKSGLPSDRFFAERPEGSVSTLKIQRTQQEDSAVYLCASRETGVRDTQYFGPGTRLTVL.

The chain employs TRBV5-6 and TRBJ1-1, with 11 bases matching TRBD1. The CDR3 length is 15 residues. CDR1 SGHDT and CDR2 YYEEEE come from the germline V gene. V lost 4 bases and J lost 4; bases outside the gene matches: 6. CDR3 coding DNA: TGTGCCAGCAGCGTGTCCGGGACAGGGGGCACTGAAGCTTTCTTT. Amino acid sequence: CASSVSGTGGTEAFF.

This clonotype was seen many times. J is TRBJ2-3 and V is TRBV29-1; D is tentatively TRBD1 or TRBD2 (5 bases each). The CDR3 consists of 13 residues. Germline CDR1 and CDR2: SQVTM and ANQGSEA. V was cut by 8 bases and J by 5 bases, with 17 bases left in between. The CDR3 DNA reads as TGCAGCTCGATTGGGTCTGGGGGAGATACGCAGTATTTT. Translation: CSSIGSGGDTQYF.

The chain is built from TRBV19 and TRBJ2-3, with 9 bases that match TRBD1. CDR1 LNHDA and CDR2 SQIVND come from the germline V gene (reference sequence). Germline trimming cut 6 bases from V and 4 bases from J; bases unmatched to any gene: 8. The CDR3 is 15 amino acids. CDR3 nucleotides: TGTGCCAGTAGAAATACAGGGGGCGCAGCAGATACGCAGTATTTT. It is translated as CASRNTGGAADTQYF.